The 17 T cell receptor beta chains presented below share a single source sample, sequenced in a study of T-cell memory formation after mild COVID-19. TCRdb re-called the 5' RACE reads through MiXCR, storing one row per CDR3 protein. Among hundreds of thousands of distinct CDR3 sequences listed, 15% to 20% were seen once. Sequences were obtained from PBMCs or a T cell subset sorted from them (not recorded which). The source is an adult woman who had mild COVID-19 (a few samples of this study predate the infection). Cell type and time point are not known.

This chain uses TRBV12-3 or TRBV12-4 with TRBJ2-6, with 9 bases matching TRBD1. V shed 6 bases, J shed 5 bases, and the junction held 14 bases outside the gene matches. The CDR3 totals 18 residues. In nucleotides, the CDR3 is TGTGCCAGCAGGCACAGGGGGCAAGGCACTAGTAGGGCCAACGTCCTGACTTTC. It specifies CASRHRGQGTSRANVLTF.

This clonotype was seen only once. The chain links TRBV27 to TRBJ2-7; 8 bases agree with TRBD1. With V trimmed by 8 bases and J by 0 bases, 3 bases remained unmatched. Germline values: CDR1 MNHEY, CDR2 SMNVEV (reference sequence). The length of the CDR3 is 13 residues. The CDR3: CASVDRDSYEQYF. Here the CDR3 DNA reads TGTGCCAGCGTGGACAGGGACTCCTACGAGCAGTACTTC.

This clonotype was observed a few times. CDR3 residues: CASRQGYHEQYF. CDR3 nucleotides: TGTGCCAGCAGGCAGGGGTACCACGAGCAGTACTTC. V gene TRBV12-3 or TRBV12-4 combines with J gene TRBJ2-7; the D gene is possibly TRBD1 (6 bases). The CDR3 is 12 amino acids. V lost 6 bases and J lost 5, with 11 bases in between.

This clonotype occurred many times. The rearrangement joins TRBV12-3 or TRBV12-4 to TRBJ1-1; D is perhaps TRBD1 (6 bases). This CDR3 has 16 amino acids. Trimming pared 6 bases from V and 0 bases from J, leaving 17 bases between. The CDR3 reads CASRLRGADMNTEAFF. The CDR3 nucleotides read TGTGCCAGCAGACTGAGGGGGGCAGACATGAACACTGAAGCTTTCTTT.

The CDR3 sequence is CASSEALLPWDGNTIYF. The CDR3 DNA reads TGTGCCAGCAGTGAAGCGCTTCTCCCTTGGGACGGAAACACCATATATTTT. The genes are TRBV6-1 and TRBJ1-3, with a weak D call TRBD1 (5 bases). The V gene's germline CDR1 is MNHNS and CDR2 SASEGT. The CDR3 consists of 17 residues. The V and J ends lost 0 bases and 4 bases respectively, with 16 bases between them.

This clonotype came up a few times. This chain uses TRBV7-2 with TRBJ2-1; 7 nucleotides agree with TRBD2. CDR1 is SGHTA, CDR2 FQGNSA, per germline. V dropped 0 bases and J dropped 9; count of bases not matched to a gene: 20. The CDR3 extends over 19 amino acids. This CDR3 reads CASSLASSRGSIVPTEQFF. DNA for the CDR3: TGTGCCAGCAGCTTAGCGTCGTCTCGCGGGAGTATAGTCCCCACTGAGCAGTTCTTC.

The chain links TRBV6-5 to TRBJ2-7; 8 bases are a match to TRBD1. This CDR3 comprises 13 residues. V trimming: 7 bases; J trimming: 6 bases; junction bases outside the gene matches: 8. Per the germline V gene, CDR1 is MNHEY and CDR2 is SVGAGI. This chain's CDR3 is CASTRQGLGEQYF. The CDR3 DNA is TGTGCCAGCACGCGACAGGGGTTGGGCGAGCAGTACTTC.

The CDR3 DNA sequence: TGTGCCAGCCGGGACAGGGTTATCGGCTACACCTTC. Protein product: CASRDRVIGYTF. The chain is built from TRBV19 and TRBJ1-2, with 9 positions matching TRBD1. Germline CDR1 is LNHDA and CDR2 is SQIVND (reference sequence). V was clipped by 9 bases and J by 8 bases; unmatched bases: 7. The CDR3 runs to 12 residues.

DNA of the CDR3: TGTGCCAGCAGCCCCAGTGGCGGGCCGGAGACCCAGTACTTC. Its translation is CASSPSGGPETQYF. The rearrangement links TRBV12-3 or TRBV12-4 to TRBJ2-5; a weak D match, TRBD2 (5 bases). V was cut by 6 bases and J by 5 bases, with 16 bases left in between. CDR3 size: 14 residues.

The V call is TRBV5-5, the J call TRBJ1-2, with D unclear. The CDR3 is 15 residues long. Per the germline V gene, CDR1 is SGHKS and CDR2 is YYEKEE (reference sequence). Trimming took 1 base from V and 2 from J, leaving 12 bases between them. The DNA for the CDR3 is TGTGCCAGCAGCTTGTCTGGCGACTCGAACTATGGCTACACCTTC. Its translation is CASSLSGDSNYGYTF.

This rearrangement joins TRBV2 to TRBJ1-1; weak D call: TRBD1 (5 bases). This CDR3 is built from 15 residues. The V and J ends lost 3 bases and 1 base respectively, with 12 bases between them. The V gene's germline CDR1 is SNHLY and CDR2 FYNNEI. CDR3 bases: TGTGCCAGCAGTGATGGGGCACAGCCGAACACTGAAGCTTTCTTT. It encodes CASSDGAQPNTEAFF. Full variable domain (outside the CDR3, taken from reference TRBV2 and TRBJ1-1): EPEVTQTPSHQVTQMGQEVILRCVPISNHLYFYWYRQILGQKVEFLVSFYNNEISEKSEIFDDQFSVERPDGSNFTLKIRSTKLEDSAMYFCASSDGAQPNTEAFFGQGTRLTVV.

V and J are TRBV9 and TRBJ2-7, with 8 bases matching TRBD2. Losses at the gene ends were 4 bases for V and 6 bases for J; bases not matched to a gene: 18. Germline CDR1 and CDR2: SGDLS and YYNGEE. This CDR3 is 17 amino acids long. The CDR3 here is CASSPQPSGSAGAEQYF. The CDR3 DNA is TGTGCCAGCAGCCCTCAACCCAGCGGGAGCGCAGGAGCCGAGCAGTACTTC.

The chain couples TRBV6-1 to TRBJ1-1; no reliable D call. The V gene lost 3 bases and the J gene lost 3 bases, with 8 bases spanning the gap. The CDR3 runs 13 residues. From germline, CDR1 is MNHNS and CDR2 SASEGT. CDR3 sequence (DNA): TGTGCCAGCAGTGAGGGATCCCACACTGAAGCTTTCTTT. It yields the protein CASSEGSHTEAFF.

This clonotype was counted only a few times. The gene calls are TRBV30 and TRBJ1-2, with TRBD1 identical over 10 bases. This CDR3 comprises 14 residues. V shed 2 bases and J 6 bases; nucleotides not matched to a gene: 6. The V gene's germline CDR1 is GTSNPN and CDR2 SVGIG (reference sequence). The CDR3 spells CAWSSGTGADGYTF. The CDR3 DNA reads as TGTGCCTGGAGTTCTGGGACAGGGGCGGATGGCTACACCTTC.

This clonotype showed up just a few times. The chain employs TRBV29-1 and TRBJ2-7; D possibly corresponds to TRBD1 (7 bases). CDR1 is SQVTM and CDR2 is ANQGSEA in the germline V gene. Trimming removed 7 bases at V and 2 bases at J, with 15 bases between. The CDR3 spans 13 residues. The CDR3 DNA follows: TGCAGCGGCGGAGGGACAGAGACCTACGAGCAGTACTTC. Amino acids: CSGGGTETYEQYF.

This clonotype occurred a few times. The V gene is TRBV7-4, the J gene TRBJ1-6; the match to TRBD1 covers 10 bases. This CDR3 region has 17 residues. The junction had 7 bases not matched to a gene; V was cut back by 5 bases and J by 3 bases. The germline V gene has CDR1 SGHVT and CDR2 SQSDAQ. The CDR3 loop is CASSPQTGGLYNSPLHF. The CDR3 DNA sequence: TGTGCCAGCAGCCCCCAGACAGGGGGCCTCTATAATTCACCCCTCCACTTT.

The CDR3 nucleotides read TGTGCCAGCAGTTGGGGGCATGGAACTGAGCAGTTCTTC. It yields the protein CASSWGHGTEQFF. The rearrangement uses TRBV12-3 or TRBV12-4 and TRBJ2-1; weak D call: TRBD1 (6 bases). Trimming removed 4 bases from V and 9 bases from J, with 13 bases in between. The CDR3 sequence is 13 residues long.